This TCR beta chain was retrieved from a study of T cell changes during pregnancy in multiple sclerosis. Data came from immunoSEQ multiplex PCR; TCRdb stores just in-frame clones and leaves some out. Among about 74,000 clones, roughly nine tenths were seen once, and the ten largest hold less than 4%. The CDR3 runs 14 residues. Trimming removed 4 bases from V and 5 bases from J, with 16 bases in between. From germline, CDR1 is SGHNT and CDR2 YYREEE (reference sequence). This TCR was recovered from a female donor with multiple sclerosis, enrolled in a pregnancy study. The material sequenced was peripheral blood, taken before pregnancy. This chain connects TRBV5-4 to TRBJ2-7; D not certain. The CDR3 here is CASSPIELLDEQYF. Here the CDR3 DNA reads TGTGCCAGCAGCCCCATTGAGCTACTCGACGAGCAGTACTTC.